This T cell receptor (beta chain) was recovered during a study of blood T cell repertoires in COVID-19. The assay was immunoSEQ multiplex PCR, and TCRdb's table has in-frame clones only and misses some. The sample yields 200,000 to 250,000 clones, around four fifths seen once. The CDR3 runs 14 residues. The trim removed 4 bases at V and 5 bases at J, leaving 5 bases unmatched. The germline gives CDR1 LNHDA, CDR2 SQIVND (reference sequence). This receptor was taken from a woman aged 80 or older with COVID-19, enrolled during active disease. The rearrangement uses TRBV19 and TRBJ1-1, with 9 bases identical to TRBD1. Sequencing input: peripheral blood. CDR3 nucleotides: TGTGCCAGTAGTACGGACAGGGGTGGGACTGAAGCTTTCTTT. This sequence encodes CASSTDRGGTEAFF.